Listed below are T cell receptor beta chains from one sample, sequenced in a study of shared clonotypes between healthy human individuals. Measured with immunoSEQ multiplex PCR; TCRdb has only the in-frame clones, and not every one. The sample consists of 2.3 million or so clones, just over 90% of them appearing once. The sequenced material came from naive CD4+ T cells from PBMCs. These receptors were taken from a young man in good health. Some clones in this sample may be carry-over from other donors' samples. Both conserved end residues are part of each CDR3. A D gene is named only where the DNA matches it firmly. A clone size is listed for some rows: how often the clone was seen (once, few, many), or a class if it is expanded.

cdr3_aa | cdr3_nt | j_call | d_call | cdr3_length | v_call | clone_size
CASSSTPNYGYTF | TGCGCCAGCAGCTCAACACCTAACTATGGCTACACCTTC | TRBJ1-2 | - | 13 | TRBV5-1 | -
CASRGETVYEQYF | TGTGCCAGCAGGGGAGAGACAGTCTACGAGCAGTACTTC | TRBJ2-7 | - | 13 | TRBV2 | -
CASSLLRSGTQYF | TGTGCCAGCAGCTTACTAAGGTCCGGGACCCAGTACTTC | TRBJ2-5 | - | 13 | TRBV11-1 | -
CASSPPDERETGELFF | TGTGCCAGCAGTCCTCCTGATGAGCGGGAGACCGGGGAGCTGTTTTTT | TRBJ2-2 | TRBD2 | 16 | TRBV28 | -
CASSPGAKNIQYF | TGTGCCAGCAGCCCTGGGGCCAAAAACATTCAGTACTTC | TRBJ2-4 | - | 13 | TRBV9 | -
CASSSTGLAASTDTQYF | TGCGCCAGCAGCTCGACTGGACTAGCGGCTAGCACAGATACGCAGTATTTT | TRBJ2-3 | TRBD2 | 17 | TRBV5-1 | -
CASSPGTTDTQYF | TGCGCCAGCAGCCCAGGGACCACAGATACGCAGTATTTT | TRBJ2-3 | - | 13 | TRBV5-1 | -
CASSLVERPPREYF | TGTGCCAGCAGCTTAGTCGAGCGCCCCCCACGGGAGTACTTC | TRBJ2-5 | - | 14 | TRBV25-1 | -
CASSLEAGTEAFF | TGTGCCAGCAGCTTAGAAGCTGGCACTGAAGCTTTCTTT | TRBJ1-1 | - | 13 | TRBV11-3 | -
CASSRGGGDPNEQYF | TGCGCCAGCAGCCGAGGGGGAGGAGATCCAAACGAGCAGTACTTC | TRBJ2-7 | - | 15 | TRBV5-1 | -
CSVWQGNLRNSYEQYF | TGCAGCGTTTGGCAGGGGAACCTTCGGAACTCCTACGAGCAGTACTTC | TRBJ2-7 | - | 16 | TRBV29-1 | -
CASSAPFRTRTYEQYF | TGTGCCAGCAGTGCGCCATTTAGGACTCGAACCTACGAGCAGTACTTC | TRBJ2-7 | - | 16 | TRBV28 | -
CSVRGTDTQYF | TGCAGCGTCAGGGGTACGGATACGCAGTATTTT | TRBJ2-3 | - | 11 | TRBV29-1 | -
CASSRLGGYEQYF | TGTGCCAGTAGTAGACTGGGGGGCTACGAGCAGTACTTC | TRBJ2-7 | - | 13 | TRBV19 | -
CAISESYAGGTNHTGELFF | TGTGCCATCAGTGAGTCTTACGCCGGTGGGACTAATCACACCGGGGAGCTGTTTTTT | TRBJ2-2 | TRBD2 | 19 | TRBV10-3 | -
CAWRDTLGEKLFF | TGTGCCTGGAGGGACACCCTGGGGGAAAAACTGTTTTTT | TRBJ1-4 | - | 13 | TRBV30 | -
CASSRTASGSGDEQFF | TGCGCCAGCAGCCGCACGGCTAGCGGGAGTGGCGATGAGCAGTTCTTC | TRBJ2-1 | TRBD2 | 16 | TRBV5-1 | -
CASSVEYQETQYF | TGTGCCAGCAGCGTAGAGTACCAAGAGACCCAGTACTTC | TRBJ2-5 | - | 13 | TRBV9 | -
CASSFGSGTAYGYTF | TGTGCCAGCAGTTTTGGAAGTGGGACGGCGTATGGCTACACCTTC | TRBJ1-2 | - | 15 | TRBV28 | -
CSASKGDGYTF | TGCAGTGCTAGTAAGGGCGATGGCTACACCTTC | TRBJ1-2 | - | 11 | TRBV20-1 | -
CAWSWTLVSYEQYF | TGTGCCTGGAGTTGGACGTTGGTATCCTACGAGCAGTACTTC | TRBJ2-7 | - | 14 | TRBV30 | -
CASSLNGQEQYF | TGTGCCAGCAGTTTAAACGGCCAGGAGCAGTACTTC | TRBJ2-7 | - | 12 | TRBV28 | -
CASSIWATGGSRDTGELFF | TGTGCCAGTAGTATTTGGGCCACAGGGGGCTCGCGGGACACCGGGGAGCTGTTTTTT | TRBJ2-2 | TRBD1 | 19 | TRBV19 | once
CAWSSGQAGELFF | TGTGCCTGGAGTAGCGGACAGGCCGGGGAGCTGTTTTTT | TRBJ2-2 | TRBD1 | 13 | TRBV30 | -
CASLGPVTSNQPQHF | TGTGCCAGCCTCGGACCCGTCACTAGCAATCAGCCCCAGCATTTT | TRBJ1-5 | - | 15 | TRBV6-1 | once
CASSPPYRSTDTQYF | TGTGCCAGCAGCCCCCCATATAGGAGCACAGATACGCAGTATTTT | TRBJ2-3 | - | 15 | TRBV11-2 | -
CASSVALLNYNEQFF | TGTGCCAGCAGCGTAGCCCTCCTAAACTACAATGAGCAGTTCTTC | TRBJ2-1 | - | 15 | TRBV9 | -
CASSLWTGVYNEQFF | TGTGCCAGCAGCTTGTGGACAGGGGTCTACAATGAGCAGTTCTTC | TRBJ2-1 | TRBD1 | 15 | TRBV5-4 | -
CASSYFLPGPELPTGELFF | TGTGCCAGCAGTTACTTCCTTCCGGGACCGGAACTTCCCACCGGGGAGCTGTTTTTT | TRBJ2-2 | - | 19 | TRBV28 | -
CASSPRDSNQPQHF | TGTGCCAGTAGTCCCCGGGACAGCAATCAGCCCCAGCATTTT | TRBJ1-5 | - | 14 | TRBV19 | -
CASSFFSGGRGETQYF | TGTGCCAGCAGCTTTTTCAGCGGAGGAAGGGGAGAGACCCAGTACTTC | TRBJ2-5 | - | 16 | TRBV5-4 | -
CASSVEASSYNEQFF | TGTGCCAGCAGCGTCGAGGCCTCCAGCTACAATGAGCAGTTCTTC | TRBJ2-1 | - | 15 | TRBV7-3 | -
CASSRLGWVVNTEAFF | TGTGCCAGCAGCCGACTGGGATGGGTAGTCAACACTGAAGCTTTCTTT | TRBJ1-1 | - | 16 | TRBV7-8 | -
CASSLAWLAGGDTQYF | TGTGCCAGCAGCCTCGCGTGGCTAGCGGGAGGAGATACGCAGTATTTT | TRBJ2-3 | TRBD2 | 16 | TRBV14 | -
CASSVEGGVTDTQYF | TGTGCCAGCAGCGTAGAAGGAGGGGTCACAGATACGCAGTATTTT | TRBJ2-3 | - | 15 | TRBV9 | -
CASRHRDPFVEAFF | TGTGCCAGCAGACACCGGGACCCATTCGTTGAAGCTTTCTTT | TRBJ1-1 | - | 14 | TRBV28 | -
CASSRGDTTNTEAFF | TGCGCCAGCAGCCGGGGCGATACAACGAACACTGAAGCTTTCTTT | TRBJ1-1 | - | 15 | TRBV5-1 | -
CASSFGRSGGYTF | TGTGCCAGCAGCTTTGGTCGTAGCGGTGGCTACACCTTC | TRBJ1-2 | - | 13 | TRBV11-2 | -
CASSEVGRGGRETQYF | TGTGCCAGCAGTGAAGTCGGCAGGGGAGGGAGAGAGACCCAGTACTTC | TRBJ2-5 | - | 16 | TRBV2 | -
CASSSRTGRTEAFF | TGTGCCAGCAGCTCTAGGACAGGAAGGACTGAAGCTTTCTTT | TRBJ1-1 | TRBD1 | 14 | TRBV5-4 | -
CASSQSAANTDTQYF | TGCGCCAGCAGCCAGTCAGCGGCCAACACAGATACGCAGTATTTT | TRBJ2-3 | - | 15 | TRBV4-1 | -
CASSMIWGPGANVLTF | TGTGCCAGTAGTATGATTTGGGGACCCGGGGCCAACGTCCTGACTTTC | TRBJ2-6 | - | 16 | TRBV19 | once